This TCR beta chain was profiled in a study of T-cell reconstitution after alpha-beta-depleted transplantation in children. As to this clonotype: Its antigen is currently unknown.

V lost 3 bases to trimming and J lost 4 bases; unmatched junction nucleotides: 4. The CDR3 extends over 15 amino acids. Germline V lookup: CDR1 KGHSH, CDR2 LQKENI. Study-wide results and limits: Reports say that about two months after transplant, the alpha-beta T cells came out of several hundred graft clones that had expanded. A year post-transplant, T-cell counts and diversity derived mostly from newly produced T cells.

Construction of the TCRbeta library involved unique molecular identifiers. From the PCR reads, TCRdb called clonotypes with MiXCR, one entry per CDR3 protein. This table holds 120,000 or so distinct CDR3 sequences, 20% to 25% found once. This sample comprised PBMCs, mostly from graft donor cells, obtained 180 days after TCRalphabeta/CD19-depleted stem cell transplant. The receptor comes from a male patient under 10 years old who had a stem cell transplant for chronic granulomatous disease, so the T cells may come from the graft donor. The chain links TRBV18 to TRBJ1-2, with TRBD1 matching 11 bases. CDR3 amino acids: CASSPRDRGAYGYTF. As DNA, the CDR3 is TGTGCCAGCTCACCTCGGGACAGGGGGGCCTATGGCTACACCTTC.